Shown below are 20 T cell receptor beta chains from a single sample sequenced in a study of T cell changes during pregnancy in multiple sclerosis. The table came from immunoSEQ multiplex PCR; TCRdb's copy has only in-frame clones and leaves some out. The top ten hold roughly 0.25% of the sample, which has roughly 52,000 clones, 85% to 95% seen once. The sample was CD4+ T cells from peripheral blood mononuclear cells, taken in the third trimester of pregnancy. These receptors came from a female donor with multiple sclerosis, enrolled in a pregnancy study.

J is TRBJ2-1 and V is TRBV7-9; 9 bases line up with TRBD2. There are 15 residues in the CDR3. With V trimmed by 2 bases and J by 6 bases, 5 bases remained unmatched. CDR1 and CDR2 (germline): SEHNR, FQNEAQ (reference sequence). The DNA of the CDR3 is TGTGCCAGCAGCTTAACTCTAGCGGGGAGCAATGAGCAGTTCTTC. Translated: CASSLTLAGSNEQFF.

The chain uses TRBV5-6 and TRBJ2-1, with 11 nucleotides matching TRBD2. V lost 3 bases and J lost 7; bases outside the gene matches: 9. The germline gives CDR1 SGHDT, CDR2 YYEEEE. The CDR3 runs to 16 residues. This CDR3 is CASSSPIAGGRNEQFF. The CDR3, as DNA: TGTGCCAGCAGCTCGCCCATAGCGGGGGGGCGGAATGAGCAGTTCTTC.

The chain joins TRBV27 to TRBJ2-1; 8 bases are a match to TRBD1. There are 16 residues in the CDR3. Per germline, CDR1 MNHEY and CDR2 SMNVEV (reference sequence). Trimming cost V 3 bases and J 4 bases; bases outside gene matches: 8. Here the CDR3 reads CASSLSTGGLYNEQFF. In nucleotides, the CDR3 is TGTGCCAGCAGTTTGTCCACAGGGGGGCTTTACAATGAGCAGTTCTTC.

The V call is TRBV28, the J call TRBJ1-2; 10 bases agree with TRBD1. V dropped 7 bases and J dropped 1; count of bases not matched to a gene: 6. Germline lookup yields CDR1 MDHEN and CDR2 SYDVKM. The CDR3 spans 15 residues. Here the CDR3 DNA reads TGTGCCAGCAAACCGACAGGGGGCGGTAACTATGGCTACACCTTC. This codes for CASKPTGGGNYGYTF.

V is TRBV5-1 and J is TRBJ1-3; TRBD1 aligns across 9 bases. The CDR3 consists of 17 residues. J gave up 0 bases and V 4 bases, and 8 bases lay outside the gene matches. The germline CDR1 and CDR2 sequences are SGHRS and YFSETQ. The CDR3 spells CASSPGQGSGSGNTIYF. The DNA for the CDR3 is TGCGCCAGCAGCCCGGGACAGGGTTCTGGCTCTGGAAACACCATATATTTT.

J is TRBJ2-2 and V is TRBV9, with D uncertain. CDR3 length: 13 amino acids. Trimming removed 0 bases at V and 5 bases at J, with 5 bases between. Germline V gives CDR1 SGDLS, CDR2 YYNGEE. The CDR3 DNA reads TGTGCCAGCAGCGTAGACTTAACCGGGGAGCTGTTTTTT. Translated: CASSVDLTGELFF.

V gene TRBV9 combines with J gene TRBJ2-2; weak D call: TRBD2 (5 bases). Germline CDR1 SGDLS, CDR2 YYNGEE. The ends were cut back, 0 bases at V and 2 bases at J, with 5 bases in the middle. This CDR3 has 14 residues. The CDR3 DNA sequence: TGTGCCAGCAGCGTAGGGACTAACACCGGGGAGCTGTTTTTT. Protein product: CASSVGTNTGELFF. The variable domain in full, with the rest retrieved from reference TRBV9 and TRBJ2-2, is DSGVTQTPKHLITATGQRVTLRCSPRSGDLSVYWYQQSLDQGLQFLIQYYNGEERAKGNILERFSAQQFPDLHSELNLSSLELGDSALYFCASSVGTNTGELFFGEGSRLTVL.

The V gene is TRBV15, the J gene TRBJ1-4; the match to TRBD1 covers 10 bases. J lost 5 bases, V lost 0 bases, and 0 bases had no gene match. CDR1 is LNHNV, CDR2 YYDKDF, per germline (reference sequence). The CDR3 loop spans 15 amino acids. In nucleotides, the CDR3 is TGTGCCACCAGCAGAGAGACAGGGGGCAATGAAAAACTGTTTTTT. It is translated as CATSRETGGNEKLFF.

Concerning this clone: Other DNA sequences in the same sample also yield this CDR3. This chain joins TRBV5-1 and TRBJ2-5; D is unclear. Trimming pared 1 base from V and 5 bases from J, leaving 3 bases between. Germline loops: CDR1 SGHRS, CDR2 YFSETQ. This CDR3 has 11 residues. Here the CDR3 DNA reads TGCGCCAGCAGCTTGCAGGAGACCCAGTACTTC. Amino acid sequence: CASSLQETQYF.

This chain uses TRBV5-6 with TRBJ2-7; no clear D gene. The CDR3 is 12 residues long. V was pared by 4 bases and J by 0 bases, with 5 bases between. Germline CDR1 reads SGHDT; CDR2 reads YYEEEE. Here the CDR3 DNA reads TGTGCCAGCAGCCTATCCTCCTACGAGCAGTACTTC. Protein: CASSLSSYEQYF.

This chain links TRBV28 with TRBJ1-6; possibly TRBD1 for D (5 bases). Germline CDR1 MDHEN, CDR2 SYDVKM. The CDR3 runs 13 residues. V was cut by 6 bases and J by 15 bases, with 18 bases left in between. As DNA, the CDR3 is TGTGCCAGCAGCTATACCTCGGGGGGGAACCTCCACTTT. Translated: CASSYTSGGNLHF. Full variable domain (remainder filled in from reference TRBV28 and TRBJ1-6): DVKVTQSSRYLVKRTGEKVFLECVQDMDHENMFWYRQDPGLGLRLIYFSYDVKMKEKGDIPEGYSVSREKKERFSLILESASTNQTSMYLCASSYTSGGNLHFGNGTRLTVT.

The V gene is TRBV5-1, the J gene TRBJ2-1; 8 positions match TRBD1. Germline V gene data show CDR1 as SGHRS and CDR2 as YFSETQ. V dropped 1 base and J dropped 1; count of bases not matched to a gene: 13. The CDR3 is 19 amino acids. The CDR3 DNA sequence: TGCGCCAGCAGCTTGATTGGGACAGGTAATTTTATTTCCTACAATGAGCAGTTCTTC. Translation: CASSLIGTGNFISYNEQFF.

This clone is a singleton in its sample. The V and J genes are TRBV11-1 and TRBJ1-1, with D possibly matching TRBD1 (5 bases). Germline V gene data show CDR1 as SGHAT and CDR2 as FQDESV (reference sequence). V was shortened by 5 bases and J by 2 bases, with 9 bases between the two germline ends. The CDR3 runs 13 residues. The CDR3 region has the DNA TGTGCCAGCAGCGGAGACAGCAACACTGAAGCTTTCTTT. Residues: CASSGDSNTEAFF. The complete variable domain, with remaining parts taken from reference TRBV11-1 and TRBJ1-1, reads EAEVAQSPRYKITEKSQAVAFWCDPISGHATLYWYRQILGQGPELLVQFQDESVVDDSQLPKDRFSAERLKGVDSTLKIQPAELGDSAMYLCASSGDSNTEAFFGQGTRLTVV.

In this sample, this clone turned up once. V is TRBV12-5 and J is TRBJ2-1, with TRBD1 matching over 8 bases. V was pared by 1 base and J by 5 bases, with 10 bases of the junction left unmatched. CDR1 LGHNT and CDR2 FRNRAP come from the germline V gene. The CDR3 length is 17 residues. The CDR3 spells CASGLATGTGLDNEQFF. The CDR3 bases are TGTGCTAGTGGTTTGGCAACCGGGACAGGTCTCGACAATGAGCAGTTCTTC.

The chain carries TRBV27 and TRBJ2-1, with D possibly matching TRBD1 (8 bases). Germline CDR1 and CDR2: MNHEY and SMNVEV (reference sequence). The length of the CDR3 is 15 residues. Trimming took off 1 base at V and 15 bases at J, with 22 bases between the two ends. The CDR3 sequence is CASSLLATGGGLLFF. The CDR3 DNA reads as TGTGCCAGCAGTTTATTGGCCACAGGGGGGGGGTTGTTGTTCTTC.

This rearrangement joins TRBV2 to TRBJ2-4; a weak D match, TRBD1 (6 bases). The CDR3 is 14 residues long. CDR1 is SNHLY and CDR2 is FYNNEI in the germline V gene. V was shortened by 6 bases and J by 9 bases, with 18 bases between the two germline ends. The CDR3: CASRGRQAAGIQYF. CDR3 coding DNA: TGTGCCAGCAGGGGCAGACAGGCGGCGGGCATTCAGTACTTC.

The V gene is TRBV27, the J gene TRBJ2-7; tentatively, D is TRBD2 (5 bases). The CDR3 has 15 residues. The germline V gene has CDR1 MNHEY and CDR2 SMNVEV (reference sequence). V lost 2 bases, J lost 3 bases, and 14 bases lay in between. The CDR3 DNA sequence: TGTGCCAGCAGTTTAAGTGCGGGCTCCCACTACGAGCAGTACTTC. It encodes CASSLSAGSHYEQYF.

This sequence joins TRBV5-4 and TRBJ2-5; a weak D match, TRBD2 (6 bases). The CDR3 extends over 14 amino acids. Trimming shortened V by 3 bases and J by 1 base, and 10 bases separated the two germline ends. Germline loops: CDR1 SGHNT, CDR2 YYREEE (reference sequence). CDR3 in DNA: TGTGCCAGCAGCTCGGGACTTTTCCAAGAGACCCAGTACTTC. The encoded protein is CASSSGLFQETQYF.

The chain carries TRBV9 and TRBJ2-2; TRBD1 might be the D (8 bases). CDR3 length equals 16 residues. Germline lookup yields CDR1 SGDLS and CDR2 YYNGEE. Trimming left V 1 base short and J 4 bases short, with 14 bases between. This chain's CDR3 is CASSVRTGGGTGELFF. Written as DNA, the CDR3 is TGTGCCAGCAGCGTAAGAACAGGGGGGGGCACCGGGGAGCTGTTTTTT.

The rearrangement uses TRBV5-4 and TRBJ2-5, with D hard to call. The germline V gene has CDR1 SGHNT and CDR2 YYREEE (reference sequence). Trimming cost V 0 bases and J 2 bases, with 8 bases left between them. CDR3 size: 14 residues. CDR3 nucleotides: TGTGCCAGCAGCTTGGGGCAGGCGCAAGAGACCCAGTACTTC. Residues: CASSLGQAQETQYF. The full variable domain, completed using reference TRBV5-4 and TRBJ2-5, is ETGVTQSPTHLIKTRGQQVTLRCSSQSGHNTVSWYQQALGQGPQFIFQYYREEENGRGNFPPRFSGLQFPNYSSELNVNALELDDSALYLCASSLGQAQETQYFGPGTRLLVL.